These 8 T cell receptor beta chains came from one sample sequenced in a study of Ad26.COV2.S vaccination and SARS-CoV-2 variants. The treatment denotes: some 20 received Ad26.COV2.S at low or high dose, single or two shots; about 5 received placebo; per-sample allocation not given. The samples date from day 63 after the first vaccine or placebo injection. Generated by immunoSEQ multiplex PCR, the TCRdb table keeps only in-frame clones and is missing some. Here the sample spans 400,000 to 500,000 clones, roughly 87% being singletons. The sequences come from peripheral blood, collected in a trial of Ad26.COV2.S vaccine versus placebo. The receptors originated from a person aged 18 to 65 who received the Ad26.COV2.S COVID-19 vaccine or a placebo.

This clone has at least ten counts. This chain uses TRBV30 with TRBJ1-2, with unresolved D. V shed 2 bases and J shed 0 bases, with 10 bases lying between them. CDR1 is GTSNPN, CDR2 SVGIG, per germline (reference sequence). The CDR3 loop spans 14 amino acids. The CDR3 sequence: CAWSLPQANYGYTF. The CDR3 DNA is TGTGCCTGGAGTCTACCGCAAGCTAACTATGGCTACACCTTC.

This chain uses TRBV6-1 with TRBJ2-1; D possibly corresponds to TRBD2 (5 bases). V shed 3 bases and J shed 2 bases, with 14 bases lying between them. Looked up from germline, CDR1 is MNHNS and CDR2 is SASEGT. The CDR3 contains 16 residues. The CDR3 DNA is TGTGCCAGCAGTGAGGGTTTACGGGGTCCCTACAATGAGCAGTTCTTC. Encoded protein: CASSEGLRGPYNEQFF.

For the CDR3, the DNA is TGTGCCAGCAGCGCCAGGCAGGGGGGTGAAGATACGCAGTATTTT. Its protein product is CASSARQGGEDTQYF. This chain links TRBV2 with TRBJ2-3, with a tentative D call TRBD1 (7 bases). V shed 6 bases and J shed 5 bases, with 18 bases lying between them. Germline values: CDR1 SNHLY, CDR2 FYNNEI. CDR3 length: 15 residues. Based on the CDR3 plus reference TRBV2 and TRBJ2-3, the full variable domain is EPEVTQTPSHQVTQMGQEVILRCVPISNHLYFYWYRQILGQKVEFLVSFYNNEISEKSEIFDDQFSVERPDGSNFTLKIRSTKLEDSAMYFCASSARQGGEDTQYFGPGTRLTVL.

The J gene is TRBJ2-3, the V gene TRBV7-9, with TRBD1 matching over 7 bases. Per germline, CDR1 SEHNR and CDR2 FQNEAQ (reference sequence). After removal of 5 bases from V and 0 bases from J, the junction contained 14 bases not matched to a gene. This CDR3 contains 18 residues. This chain's CDR3 is CASSKRAQTGQSTDTQYF. CDR3 bases: TGTGCCAGCAGCAAACGAGCACAAACGGGACAGAGCACAGATACGCAGTATTTT. Supplemented by reference TRBV7-9 and TRBJ2-3, the full variable domain reads DTGVSQNPRHKITKRGQNVTFRCDPISEHNRLYWYRQTLGQGPEFLTYFQNEAQLEKSRLLSDRFSAERPKGSFSTLEIQRTEQGDSAMYLCASSKRAQTGQSTDTQYFGPGTRLTVL.

The rearrangement joins TRBV14 to TRBJ2-2; tentative D call: TRBD2 (5 bases). This CDR3 region has 15 residues. Germline values: CDR1 SGHDN, CDR2 FVKESK. The V end was cut by 4 bases, the J end by 1 base, with 10 bases between. CDR3 coding DNA: TGTGCCAGCAGCCGGAGGAGAGGGAACACCGGGGAGCTGTTTTTT. It translates to CASSRRRGNTGELFF.

The gene calls are TRBV6-6 and TRBJ1-2, with TRBD1 matching over 9 bases. The J segment lost 2 bases and the V segment lost 6 bases, leaving 1 base of the junction unmatched. The CDR3 is 13 residues long. Germline values: CDR1 MNHNY, CDR2 SVGAGI (reference sequence). CDR3 sequence (DNA): TGTGCCAGCAGCGGACAGGGGAACTATGGCTACACCTTC. Translating gives CASSGQGNYGYTF.

This clone was seen a handful of times. The chain links TRBV7-9 to TRBJ2-1, with D tentatively TRBD2 (5 bases). Trimming stripped 8 bases from V and 0 bases from J, with 14 bases between. The CDR3 sequence is 15 residues long. CDR1 SEHNR and CDR2 FQNEAQ come from the germline V gene (reference sequence). In DNA form, the CDR3 reads TGTGCCAGCTTTCGAAGCGGCAGCTCCTACAATGAGCAGTTCTTC. Translation: CASFRSGSSYNEQFF.

V gene TRBV27 combines with J gene TRBJ1-5; perhaps TRBD1 as D (5 bases). The germline gives CDR1 MNHEY, CDR2 SMNVEV (reference sequence). Trimming took off 5 bases at V and 5 bases at J, with 13 bases between the two ends. CDR3 size: 14 residues. The CDR3 region is CASSNHGAHQPQHF. The CDR3 DNA is TGTGCCAGCAGTAACCACGGGGCCCATCAGCCCCAGCATTTT.